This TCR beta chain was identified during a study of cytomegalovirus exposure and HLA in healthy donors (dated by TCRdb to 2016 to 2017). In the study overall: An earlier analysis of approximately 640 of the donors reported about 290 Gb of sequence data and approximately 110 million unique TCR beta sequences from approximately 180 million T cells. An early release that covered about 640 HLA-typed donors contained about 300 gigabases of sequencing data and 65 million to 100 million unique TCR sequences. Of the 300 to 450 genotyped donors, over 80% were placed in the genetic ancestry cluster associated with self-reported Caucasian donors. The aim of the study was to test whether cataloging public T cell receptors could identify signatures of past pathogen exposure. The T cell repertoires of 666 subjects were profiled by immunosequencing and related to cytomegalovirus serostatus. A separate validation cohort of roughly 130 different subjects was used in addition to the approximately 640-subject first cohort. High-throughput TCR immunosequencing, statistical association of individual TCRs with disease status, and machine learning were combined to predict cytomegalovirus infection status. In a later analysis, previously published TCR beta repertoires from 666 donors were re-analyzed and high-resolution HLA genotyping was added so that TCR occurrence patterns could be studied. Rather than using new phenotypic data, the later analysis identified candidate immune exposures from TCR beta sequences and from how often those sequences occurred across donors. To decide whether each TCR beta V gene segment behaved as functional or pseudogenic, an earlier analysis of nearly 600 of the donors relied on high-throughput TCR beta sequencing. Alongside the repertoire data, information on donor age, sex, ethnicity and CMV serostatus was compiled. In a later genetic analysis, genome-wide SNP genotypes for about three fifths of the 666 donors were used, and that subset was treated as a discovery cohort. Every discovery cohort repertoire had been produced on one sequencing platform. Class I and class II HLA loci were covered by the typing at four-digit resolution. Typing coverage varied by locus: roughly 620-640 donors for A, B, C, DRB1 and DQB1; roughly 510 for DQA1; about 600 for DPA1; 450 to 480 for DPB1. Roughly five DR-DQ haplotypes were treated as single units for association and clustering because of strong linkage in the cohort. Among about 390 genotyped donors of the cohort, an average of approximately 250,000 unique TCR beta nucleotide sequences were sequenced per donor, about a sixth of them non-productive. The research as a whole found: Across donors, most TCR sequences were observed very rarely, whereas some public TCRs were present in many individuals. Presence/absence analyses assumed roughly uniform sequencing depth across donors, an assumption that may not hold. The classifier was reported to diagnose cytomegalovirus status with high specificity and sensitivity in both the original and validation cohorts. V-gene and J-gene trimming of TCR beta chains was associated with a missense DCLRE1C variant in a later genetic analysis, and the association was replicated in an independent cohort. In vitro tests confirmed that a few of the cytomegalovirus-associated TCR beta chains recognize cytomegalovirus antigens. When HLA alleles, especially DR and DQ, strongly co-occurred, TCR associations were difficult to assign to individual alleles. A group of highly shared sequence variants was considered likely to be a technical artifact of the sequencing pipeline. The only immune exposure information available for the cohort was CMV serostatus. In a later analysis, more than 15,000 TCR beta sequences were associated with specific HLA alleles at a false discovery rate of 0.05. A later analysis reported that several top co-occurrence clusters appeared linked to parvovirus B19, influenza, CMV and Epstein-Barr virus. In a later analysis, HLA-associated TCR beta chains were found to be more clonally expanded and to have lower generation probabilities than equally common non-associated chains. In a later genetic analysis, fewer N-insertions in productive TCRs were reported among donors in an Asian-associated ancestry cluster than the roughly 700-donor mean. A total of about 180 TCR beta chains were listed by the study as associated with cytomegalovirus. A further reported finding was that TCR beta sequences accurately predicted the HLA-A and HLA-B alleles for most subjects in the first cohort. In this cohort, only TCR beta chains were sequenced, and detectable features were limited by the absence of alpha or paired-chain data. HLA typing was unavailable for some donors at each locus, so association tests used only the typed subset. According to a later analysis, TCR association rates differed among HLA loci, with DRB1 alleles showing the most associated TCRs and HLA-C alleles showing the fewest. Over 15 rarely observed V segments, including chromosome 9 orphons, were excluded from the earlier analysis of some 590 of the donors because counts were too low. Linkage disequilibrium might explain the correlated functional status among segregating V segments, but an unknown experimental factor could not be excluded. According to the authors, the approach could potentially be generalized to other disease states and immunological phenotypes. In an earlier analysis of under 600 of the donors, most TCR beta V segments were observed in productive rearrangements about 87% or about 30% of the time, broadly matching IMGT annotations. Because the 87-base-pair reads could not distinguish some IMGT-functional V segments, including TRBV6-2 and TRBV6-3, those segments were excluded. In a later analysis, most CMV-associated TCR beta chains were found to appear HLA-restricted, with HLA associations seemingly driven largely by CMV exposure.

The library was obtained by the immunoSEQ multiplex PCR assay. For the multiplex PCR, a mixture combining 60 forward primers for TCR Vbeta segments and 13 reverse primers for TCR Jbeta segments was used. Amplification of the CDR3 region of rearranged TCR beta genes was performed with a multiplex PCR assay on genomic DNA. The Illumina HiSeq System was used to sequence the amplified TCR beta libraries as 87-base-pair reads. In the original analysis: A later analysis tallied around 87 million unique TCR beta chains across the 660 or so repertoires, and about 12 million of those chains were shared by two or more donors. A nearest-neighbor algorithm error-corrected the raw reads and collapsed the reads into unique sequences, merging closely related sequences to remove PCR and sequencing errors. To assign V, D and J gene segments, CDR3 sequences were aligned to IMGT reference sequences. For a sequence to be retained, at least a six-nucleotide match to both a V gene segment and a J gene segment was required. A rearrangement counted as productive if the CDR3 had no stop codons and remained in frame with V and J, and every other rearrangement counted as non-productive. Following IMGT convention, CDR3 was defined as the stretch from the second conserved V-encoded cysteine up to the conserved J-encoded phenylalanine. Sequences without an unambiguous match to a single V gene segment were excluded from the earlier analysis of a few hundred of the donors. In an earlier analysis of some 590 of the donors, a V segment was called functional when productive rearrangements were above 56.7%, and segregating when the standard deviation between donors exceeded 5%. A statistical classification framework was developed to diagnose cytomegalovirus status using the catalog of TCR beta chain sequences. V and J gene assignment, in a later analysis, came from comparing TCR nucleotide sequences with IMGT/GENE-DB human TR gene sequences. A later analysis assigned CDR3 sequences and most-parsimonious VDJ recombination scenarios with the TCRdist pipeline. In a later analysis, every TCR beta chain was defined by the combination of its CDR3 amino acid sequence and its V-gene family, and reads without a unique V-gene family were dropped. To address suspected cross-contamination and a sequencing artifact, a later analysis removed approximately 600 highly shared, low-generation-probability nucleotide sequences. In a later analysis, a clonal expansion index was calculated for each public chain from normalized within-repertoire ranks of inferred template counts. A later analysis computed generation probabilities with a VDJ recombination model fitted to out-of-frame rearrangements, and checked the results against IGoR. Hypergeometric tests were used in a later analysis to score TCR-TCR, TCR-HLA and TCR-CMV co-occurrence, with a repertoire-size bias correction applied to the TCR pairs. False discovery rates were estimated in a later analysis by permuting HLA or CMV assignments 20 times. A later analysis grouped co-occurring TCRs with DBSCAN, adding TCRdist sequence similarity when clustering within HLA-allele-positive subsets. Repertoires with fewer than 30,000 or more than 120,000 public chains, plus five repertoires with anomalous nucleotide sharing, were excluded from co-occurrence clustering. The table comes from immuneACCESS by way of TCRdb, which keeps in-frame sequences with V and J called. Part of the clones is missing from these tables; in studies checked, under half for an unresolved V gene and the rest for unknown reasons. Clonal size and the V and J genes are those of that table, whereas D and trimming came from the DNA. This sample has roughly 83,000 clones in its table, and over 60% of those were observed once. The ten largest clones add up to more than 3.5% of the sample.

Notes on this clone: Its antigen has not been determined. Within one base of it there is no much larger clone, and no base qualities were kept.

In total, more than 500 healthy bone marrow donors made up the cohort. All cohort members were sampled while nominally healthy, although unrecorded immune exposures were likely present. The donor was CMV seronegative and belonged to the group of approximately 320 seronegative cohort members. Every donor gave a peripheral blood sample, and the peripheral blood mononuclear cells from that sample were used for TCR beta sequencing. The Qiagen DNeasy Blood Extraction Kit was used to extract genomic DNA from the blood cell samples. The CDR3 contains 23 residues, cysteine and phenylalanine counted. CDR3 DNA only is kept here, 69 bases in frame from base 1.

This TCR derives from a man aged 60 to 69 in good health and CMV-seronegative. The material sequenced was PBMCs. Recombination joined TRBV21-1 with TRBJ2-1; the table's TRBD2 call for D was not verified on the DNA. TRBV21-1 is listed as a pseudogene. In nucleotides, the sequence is TGTGCCAGCACCACTTGGGGGGGAAATAAGACCGGTAGGTGGGTGTTGGGAGGAAATGAGCAGTTCTTC. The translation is CASTTWGGNKTGRWVLGGNEQFF.